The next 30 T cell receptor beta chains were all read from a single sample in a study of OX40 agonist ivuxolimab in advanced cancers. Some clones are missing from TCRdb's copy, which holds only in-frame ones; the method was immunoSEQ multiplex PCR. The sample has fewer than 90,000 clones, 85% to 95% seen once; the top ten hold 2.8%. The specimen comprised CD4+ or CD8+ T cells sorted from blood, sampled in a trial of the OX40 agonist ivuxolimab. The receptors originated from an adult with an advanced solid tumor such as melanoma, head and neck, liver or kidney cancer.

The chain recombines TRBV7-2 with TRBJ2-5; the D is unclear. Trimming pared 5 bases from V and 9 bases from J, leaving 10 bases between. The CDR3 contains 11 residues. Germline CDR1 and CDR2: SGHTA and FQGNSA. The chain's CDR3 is CASSTRTAQYF. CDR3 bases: TGTGCCAGCAGCACCCGTACGGCCCAGTACTTC.

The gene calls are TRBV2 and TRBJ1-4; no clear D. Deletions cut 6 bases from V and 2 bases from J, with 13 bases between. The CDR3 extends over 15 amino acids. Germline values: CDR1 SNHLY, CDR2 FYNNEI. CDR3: CASRVGLFTNEKLFF. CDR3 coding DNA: TGTGCCAGCAGGGTGGGCTTGTTCACTAATGAAAAACTGTTTTTT.

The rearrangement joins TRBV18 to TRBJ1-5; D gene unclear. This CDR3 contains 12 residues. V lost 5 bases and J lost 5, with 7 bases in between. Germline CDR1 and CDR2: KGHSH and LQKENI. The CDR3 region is CASSGVDQPQHF. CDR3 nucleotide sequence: TGTGCCAGCTCAGGTGTGGATCAGCCCCAGCATTTT. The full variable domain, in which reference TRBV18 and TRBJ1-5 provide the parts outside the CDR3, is NAGVMQNPRHLVRRRGQEARLRCSPMKGHSHVYWYRQLPEEGLKFMVYLQKENIIDESGMPKERFSAEFPKEGPSILRIQQVVRGDSAAYFCASSGVDQPQHFGDGTRLSIL.

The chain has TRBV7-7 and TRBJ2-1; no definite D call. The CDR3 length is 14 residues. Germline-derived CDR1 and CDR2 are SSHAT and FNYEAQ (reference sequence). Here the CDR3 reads CASRALGKSNEQFF. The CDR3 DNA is TGTGCTAGCCGCGCTTTGGGGAAGTCCAATGAGCAGTTCTTC. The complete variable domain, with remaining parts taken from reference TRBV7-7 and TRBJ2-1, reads GAGVSQSPRYKVTKRGQDVTLRCDPISSHATLYWYQQALGQGPEFLTYFNYEAQPDKSGLPSDRFSAERPEGSISTLTIQRTEQRDSAMYRCASRALGKSNEQFFGPGTRLTVL.

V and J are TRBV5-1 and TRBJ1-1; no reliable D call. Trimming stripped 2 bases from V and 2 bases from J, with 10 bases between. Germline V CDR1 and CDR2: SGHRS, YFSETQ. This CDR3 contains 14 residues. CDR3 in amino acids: CASSFNPGNTEAFF. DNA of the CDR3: TGCGCCAGCAGCTTTAACCCCGGTAACACTGAAGCTTTCTTT.

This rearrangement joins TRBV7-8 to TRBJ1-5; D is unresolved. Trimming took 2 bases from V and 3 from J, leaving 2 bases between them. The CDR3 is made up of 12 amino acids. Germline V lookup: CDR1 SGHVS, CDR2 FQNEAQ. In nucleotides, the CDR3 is TGTGCCAGCAGCTTATTCAATCAGCCCCAGCATTTT. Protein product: CASSLFNQPQHF.

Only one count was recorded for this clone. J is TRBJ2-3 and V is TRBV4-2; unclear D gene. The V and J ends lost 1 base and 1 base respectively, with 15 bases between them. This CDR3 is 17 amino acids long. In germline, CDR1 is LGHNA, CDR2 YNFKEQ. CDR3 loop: CASSQVVTPSRTDTQYF. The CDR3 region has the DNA TGTGCCAGCAGCCAAGTAGTAACTCCCTCCCGCACAGATACGCAGTATTTT.

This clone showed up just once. In nucleotides, the CDR3 is TGTGCCAGTAGTATCCGACAGGGAAAGGGGAATGAGCAGTTCTTC. Its protein is CASSIRQGKGNEQFF. This rearrangement joins TRBV19 to TRBJ2-1; 7 bases map to TRBD1. The germline CDR1 and CDR2 sequences are LNHDA and SQIVND (reference sequence). With 3 bases clipped from V and 7 bases from J, the junction kept 9 bases outside the gene matches. CDR3 length equals 15 residues.

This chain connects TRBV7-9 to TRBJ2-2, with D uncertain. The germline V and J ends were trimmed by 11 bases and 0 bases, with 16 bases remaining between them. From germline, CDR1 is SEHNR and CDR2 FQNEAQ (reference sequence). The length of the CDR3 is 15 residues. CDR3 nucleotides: TGTGCCTCTCACCGGCGGCAAGCGAACACCGGGGAGCTGTTTTTT. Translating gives CASHRRQANTGELFF.

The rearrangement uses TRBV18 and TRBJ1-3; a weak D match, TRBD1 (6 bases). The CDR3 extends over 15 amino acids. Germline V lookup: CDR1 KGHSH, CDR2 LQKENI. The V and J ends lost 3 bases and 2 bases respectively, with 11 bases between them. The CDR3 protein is CASSPGGKAGNTIYF. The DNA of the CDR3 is TGTGCCAGCTCACCCGGGGGCAAGGCTGGAAACACCATATATTTT.

The CDR3 DNA follows: TGTGCCAGCAGTCGGGACAGGGGATACAATCAGCCCCAGCATTTT. This translates into CASSRDRGYNQPQHF. This rearrangement joins TRBV6-1 to TRBJ1-5; 10 bases are shared with TRBD1. This CDR3 spans 15 amino acids. The junction had 4 bases not matched to a gene; V was cut back by 5 bases and J by 3 bases. Germline-derived CDR1 and CDR2 are MNHNS and SASEGT.

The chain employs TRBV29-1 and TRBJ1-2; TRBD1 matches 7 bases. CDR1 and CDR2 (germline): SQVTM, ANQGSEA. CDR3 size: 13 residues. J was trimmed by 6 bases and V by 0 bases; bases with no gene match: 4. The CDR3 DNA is TGCAGCGTTGAAGATCTGAGGGGGCATGGCTACACCTTC. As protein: CSVEDLRGHGYTF.

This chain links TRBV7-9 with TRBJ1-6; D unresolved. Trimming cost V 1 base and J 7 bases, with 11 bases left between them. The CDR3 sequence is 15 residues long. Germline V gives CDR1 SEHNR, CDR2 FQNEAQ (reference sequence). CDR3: CASSLVGQRNSPLHF. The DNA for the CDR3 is TGTGCCAGCAGCTTAGTAGGCCAGAGGAATTCACCCCTCCACTTT.

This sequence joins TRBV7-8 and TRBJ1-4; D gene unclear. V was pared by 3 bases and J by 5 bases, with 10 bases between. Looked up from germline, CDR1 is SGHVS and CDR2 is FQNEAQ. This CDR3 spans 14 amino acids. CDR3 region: CASSLKGKNEKLFF. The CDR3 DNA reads TGTGCCAGCAGCTTGAAAGGGAAGAATGAAAAACTGTTTTTT.

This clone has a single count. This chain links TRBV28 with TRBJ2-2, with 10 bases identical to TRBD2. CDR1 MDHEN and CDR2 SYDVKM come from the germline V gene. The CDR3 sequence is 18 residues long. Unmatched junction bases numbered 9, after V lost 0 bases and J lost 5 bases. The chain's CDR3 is CASSLWGLAGVGTGELFF. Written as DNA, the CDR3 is TGTGCCAGCAGTTTATGGGGGCTAGCGGGAGTTGGGACCGGGGAGCTGTTTTTT.

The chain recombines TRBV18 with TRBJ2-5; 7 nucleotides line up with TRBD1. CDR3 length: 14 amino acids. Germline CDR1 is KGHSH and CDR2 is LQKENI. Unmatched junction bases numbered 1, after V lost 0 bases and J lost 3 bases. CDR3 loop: CASSPPTGEETQYF. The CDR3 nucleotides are TGTGCCAGCTCACCACCAACAGGGGAAGAGACCCAGTACTTC.

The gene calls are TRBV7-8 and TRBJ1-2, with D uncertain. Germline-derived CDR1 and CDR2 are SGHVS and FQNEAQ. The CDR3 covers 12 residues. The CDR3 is CAENNGRYGYTF. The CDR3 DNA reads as TGTGCAGAAAACAACGGGCGCTATGGCTACACCTTC.

The CDR3 loop is CASSHLGQLADTQYF. The CDR3 DNA follows: TGTGCCAGCAGTCACCTTGGACAGCTAGCAGATACGCAGTATTTT. The V and J genes are TRBV14 and TRBJ2-3, with D possibly being TRBD1 (6 bases). Germline V gene lookup returns CDR1 SGHDN and CDR2 FVKESK. V was trimmed by 6 bases and J by 4 bases, leaving 17 bases between them. CDR3 size: 15 residues.

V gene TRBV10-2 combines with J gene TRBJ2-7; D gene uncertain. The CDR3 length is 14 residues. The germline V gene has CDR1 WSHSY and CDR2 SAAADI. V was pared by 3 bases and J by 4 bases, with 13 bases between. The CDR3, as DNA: TGCGCCAGCAGTGAAGGTCTTACTCGTTACGAGCAGTACTTC. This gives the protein CASSEGLTRYEQYF.

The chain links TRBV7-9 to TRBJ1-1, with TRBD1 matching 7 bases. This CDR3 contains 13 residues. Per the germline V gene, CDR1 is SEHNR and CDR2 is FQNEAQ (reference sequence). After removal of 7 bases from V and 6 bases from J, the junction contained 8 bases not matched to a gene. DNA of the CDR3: TGTGCCAGCATCCGAACAGGGGAGGCTGAAGCTTTCTTT. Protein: CASIRTGEAEAFF.

CDR3 sequence (DNA): TGTGCCAGCAGCCCACGCCCCCGGGACCTGAGAGATGAAAAACTGTTTTTT. This sequence encodes CASSPRPRDLRDEKLFF. The J gene is TRBJ1-4, the V gene TRBV11-2, with a tentative D call TRBD1 (5 bases). Germline lookup yields CDR1 SGHAT and CDR2 FQNNGV. The CDR3 contains 17 residues. V lost 5 bases and J lost 6, with 22 bases in between.

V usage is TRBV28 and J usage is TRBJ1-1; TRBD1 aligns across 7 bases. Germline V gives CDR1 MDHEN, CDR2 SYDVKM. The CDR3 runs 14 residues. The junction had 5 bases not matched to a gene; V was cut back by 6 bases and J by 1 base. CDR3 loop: CASRHGQANTEAFF. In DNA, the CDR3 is TGTGCCAGCAGGCATGGACAGGCGAACACTGAAGCTTTCTTT.

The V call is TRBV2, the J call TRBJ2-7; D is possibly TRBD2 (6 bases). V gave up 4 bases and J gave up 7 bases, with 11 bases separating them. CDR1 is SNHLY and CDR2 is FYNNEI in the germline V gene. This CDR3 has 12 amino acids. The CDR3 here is CASSATGGEQYF. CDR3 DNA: TGTGCCAGCAGTGCTACAGGAGGGGAGCAGTACTTC.

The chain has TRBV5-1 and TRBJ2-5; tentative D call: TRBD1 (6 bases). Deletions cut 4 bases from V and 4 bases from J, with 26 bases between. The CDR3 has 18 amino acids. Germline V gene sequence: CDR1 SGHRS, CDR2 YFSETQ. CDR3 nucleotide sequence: TGCGCCAGCAGCCCGTTAGGAGTTACAGGGTTGGGTGGAGAGACCCAGTACTTC. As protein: CASSPLGVTGLGGETQYF.

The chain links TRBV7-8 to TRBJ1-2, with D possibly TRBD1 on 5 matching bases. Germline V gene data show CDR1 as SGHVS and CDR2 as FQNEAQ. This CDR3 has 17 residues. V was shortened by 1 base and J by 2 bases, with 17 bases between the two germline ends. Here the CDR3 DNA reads TGTGCCAGCAGCTTAGGGGTGTGGGGCATAGTGAACTATGGCTACACCTTC. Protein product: CASSLGVWGIVNYGYTF. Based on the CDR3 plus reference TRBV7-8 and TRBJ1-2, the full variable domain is GAGVSQSPRYKVAKRGQDVALRCDPISGHVSLFWYQQALGQGPEFLTYFQNEAQLDKSGLPSDRFFAERPEGSVSTLKIQRTQQEDSAVYLCASSLGVWGIVNYGYTFGSGTRLTVV.

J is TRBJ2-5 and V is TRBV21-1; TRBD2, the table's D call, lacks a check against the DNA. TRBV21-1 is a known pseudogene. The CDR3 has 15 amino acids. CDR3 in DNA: TGTGCCAACGGGGGGGCAGGACAAAACCAAGAGACCCAGTACTTC. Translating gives CANGGAGQNQETQYF.

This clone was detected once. CDR3 sequence (DNA): TGTGCCAGTAACCCAGCGGGGGGGCGGTACAATGAGCAGTTCTTC. Translation gives CASNPAGGRYNEQFF. The chain recombines TRBV19 with TRBJ2-1; 10 nucleotides match TRBD2. After removal of 7 bases from V and 4 bases from J, the junction contained 7 bases not matched to a gene. The V gene's germline CDR1 is LNHDA and CDR2 SQIVND (reference sequence). The CDR3 has 15 amino acids.

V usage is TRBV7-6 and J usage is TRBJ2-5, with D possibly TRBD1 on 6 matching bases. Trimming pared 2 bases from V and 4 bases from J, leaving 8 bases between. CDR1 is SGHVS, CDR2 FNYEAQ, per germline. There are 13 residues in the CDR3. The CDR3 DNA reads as TGTGCCAGCAGCTTAACCAGGGGAGAGACCCAGTACTTC. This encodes CASSLTRGETQYF.

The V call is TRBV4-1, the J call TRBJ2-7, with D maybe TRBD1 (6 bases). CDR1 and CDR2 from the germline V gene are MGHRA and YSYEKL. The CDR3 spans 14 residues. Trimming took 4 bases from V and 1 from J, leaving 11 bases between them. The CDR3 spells CASSPRQESYEQYF. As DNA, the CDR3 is TGCGCCAGCAGCCCTAGACAGGAGTCCTACGAGCAGTACTTC.

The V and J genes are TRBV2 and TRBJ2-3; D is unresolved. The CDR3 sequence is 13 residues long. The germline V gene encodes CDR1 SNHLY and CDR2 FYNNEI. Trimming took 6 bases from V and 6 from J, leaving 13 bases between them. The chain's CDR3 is CASRASAGDTQYF. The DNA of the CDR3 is TGTGCCAGCAGGGCCTCTGCCGGGGATACGCAGTATTTT.